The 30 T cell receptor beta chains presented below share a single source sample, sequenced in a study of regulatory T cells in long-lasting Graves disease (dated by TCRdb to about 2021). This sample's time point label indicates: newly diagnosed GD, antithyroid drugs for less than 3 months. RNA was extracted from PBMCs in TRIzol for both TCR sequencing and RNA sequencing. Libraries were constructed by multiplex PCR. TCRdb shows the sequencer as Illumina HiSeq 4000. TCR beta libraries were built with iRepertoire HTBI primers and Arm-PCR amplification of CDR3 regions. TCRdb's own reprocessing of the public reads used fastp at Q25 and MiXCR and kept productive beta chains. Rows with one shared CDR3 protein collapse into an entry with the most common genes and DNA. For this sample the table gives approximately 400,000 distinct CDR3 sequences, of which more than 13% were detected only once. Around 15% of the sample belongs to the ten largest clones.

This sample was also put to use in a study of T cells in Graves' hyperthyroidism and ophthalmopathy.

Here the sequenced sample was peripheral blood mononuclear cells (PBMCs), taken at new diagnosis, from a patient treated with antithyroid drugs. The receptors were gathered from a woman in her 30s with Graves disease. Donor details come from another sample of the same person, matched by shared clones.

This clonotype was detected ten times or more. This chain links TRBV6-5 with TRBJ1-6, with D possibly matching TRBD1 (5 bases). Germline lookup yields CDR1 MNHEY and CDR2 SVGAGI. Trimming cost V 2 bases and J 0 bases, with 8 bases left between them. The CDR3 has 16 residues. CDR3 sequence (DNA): TGTGCCAGCAGTTACAGGCAGGGCTCCTATAATTCACCCCTCCACTTT. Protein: CASSYRQGSYNSPLHF.

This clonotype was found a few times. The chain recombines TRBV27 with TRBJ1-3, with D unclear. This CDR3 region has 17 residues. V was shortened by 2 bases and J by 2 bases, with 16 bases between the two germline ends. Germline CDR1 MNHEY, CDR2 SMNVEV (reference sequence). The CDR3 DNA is TGTGCCAGCAGTTTACCCCCCTACGGAGGACCTGGAAACACCATATATTTT. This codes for CASSLPPYGGPGNTIYF.

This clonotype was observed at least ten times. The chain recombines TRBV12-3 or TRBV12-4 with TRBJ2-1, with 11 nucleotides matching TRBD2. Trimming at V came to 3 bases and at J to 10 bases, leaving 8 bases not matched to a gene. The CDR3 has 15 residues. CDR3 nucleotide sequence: TGTGCCAGCAGTTTGACTAGCGGGAAGGGGGGGGAGCAGTTCTTC. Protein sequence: CASSLTSGKGGEQFF.

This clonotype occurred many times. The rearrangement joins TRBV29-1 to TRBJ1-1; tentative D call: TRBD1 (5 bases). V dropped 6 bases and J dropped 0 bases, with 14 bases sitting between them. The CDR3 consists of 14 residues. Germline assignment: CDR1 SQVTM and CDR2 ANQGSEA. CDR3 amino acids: CSVPRTTMNTEAFF. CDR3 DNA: TGCAGCGTGCCCCGGACAACCATGAACACTGAAGCTTTCTTT.

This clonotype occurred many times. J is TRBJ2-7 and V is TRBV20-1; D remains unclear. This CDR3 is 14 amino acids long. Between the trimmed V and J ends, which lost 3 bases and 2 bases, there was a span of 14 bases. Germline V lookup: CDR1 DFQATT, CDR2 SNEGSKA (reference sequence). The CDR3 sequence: CSASASANTYEQYF. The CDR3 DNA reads TGCAGTGCTAGTGCGTCGGCCAATACCTACGAGCAGTACTTC.

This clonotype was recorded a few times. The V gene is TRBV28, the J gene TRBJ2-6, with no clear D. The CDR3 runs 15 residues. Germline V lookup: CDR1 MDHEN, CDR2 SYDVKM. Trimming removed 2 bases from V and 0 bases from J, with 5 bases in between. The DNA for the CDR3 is TGTGCCAGCAGTTTACCTGGCTCTGGGGCCAACGTCCTGACTTTC. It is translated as CASSLPGSGANVLTF.

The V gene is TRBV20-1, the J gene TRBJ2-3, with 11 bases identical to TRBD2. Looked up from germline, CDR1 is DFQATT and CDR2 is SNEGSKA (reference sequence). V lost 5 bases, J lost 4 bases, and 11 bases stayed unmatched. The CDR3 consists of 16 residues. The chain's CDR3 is CSALGSSGRWADTQYF. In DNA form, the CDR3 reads TGCAGTGCTTTGGGTTCTAGCGGGAGGTGGGCAGATACGCAGTATTTT.

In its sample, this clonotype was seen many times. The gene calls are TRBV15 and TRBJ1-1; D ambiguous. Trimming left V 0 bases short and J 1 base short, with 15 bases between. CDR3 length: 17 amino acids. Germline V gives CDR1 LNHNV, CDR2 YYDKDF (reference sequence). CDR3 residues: CATSREGVLGENTEAFF. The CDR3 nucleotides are TGTGCCACCAGCAGAGAGGGAGTACTTGGGGAGAACACTGAAGCTTTCTTT.

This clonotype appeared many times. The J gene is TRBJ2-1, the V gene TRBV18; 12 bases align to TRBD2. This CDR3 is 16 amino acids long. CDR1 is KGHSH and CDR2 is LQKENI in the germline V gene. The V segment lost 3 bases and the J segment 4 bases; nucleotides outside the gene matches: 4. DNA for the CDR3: TGTGCCAGCTCACCCCCTAGCGGGAGGGGATACAATGAGCAGTTCTTC. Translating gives CASSPPSGRGYNEQFF.

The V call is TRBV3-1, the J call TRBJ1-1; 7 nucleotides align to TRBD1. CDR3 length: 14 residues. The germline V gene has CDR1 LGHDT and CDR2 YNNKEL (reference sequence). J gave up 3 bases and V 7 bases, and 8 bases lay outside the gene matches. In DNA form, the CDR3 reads TGTGCCAGCACCGACGACAGGGAGTACACTGAAGCTTTCTTT. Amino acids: CASTDDREYTEAFF.

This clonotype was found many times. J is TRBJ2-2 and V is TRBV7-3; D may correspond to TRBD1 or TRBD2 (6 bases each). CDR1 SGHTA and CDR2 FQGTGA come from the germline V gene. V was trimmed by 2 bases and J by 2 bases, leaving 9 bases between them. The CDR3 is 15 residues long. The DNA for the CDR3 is TGTGCCAGCAGCTTACGGGGGCCCAACACCGGGGAGCTGTTTTTT. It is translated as CASSLRGPNTGELFF.

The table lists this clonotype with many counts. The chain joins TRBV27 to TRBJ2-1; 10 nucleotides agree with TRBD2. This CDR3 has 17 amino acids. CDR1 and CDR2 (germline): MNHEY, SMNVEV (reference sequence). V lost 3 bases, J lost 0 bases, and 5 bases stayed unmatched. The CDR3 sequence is CASSFPIAGGSYNEQFF. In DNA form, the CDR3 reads TGTGCCAGCAGTTTTCCTATAGCGGGAGGCTCCTACAATGAGCAGTTCTTC.

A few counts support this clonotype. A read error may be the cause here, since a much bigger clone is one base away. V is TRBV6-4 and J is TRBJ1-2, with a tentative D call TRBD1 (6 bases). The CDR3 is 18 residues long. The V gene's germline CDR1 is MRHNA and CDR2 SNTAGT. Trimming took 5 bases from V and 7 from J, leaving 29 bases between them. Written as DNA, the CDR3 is TGTGCCAGCAGTTCCCCGACAGGCCGGGGCTATGGCGAGCTTGGCTACACCTTC. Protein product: CASSSPTGRGYGELGYTF.

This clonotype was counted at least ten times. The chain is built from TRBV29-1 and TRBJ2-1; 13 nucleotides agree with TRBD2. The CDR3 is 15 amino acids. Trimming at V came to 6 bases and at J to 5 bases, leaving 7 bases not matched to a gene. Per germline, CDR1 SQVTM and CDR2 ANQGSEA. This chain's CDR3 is CSVAGGLAGNNEQFF. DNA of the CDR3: TGCAGCGTCGCGGGGGGACTAGCGGGAAACAATGAGCAGTTCTTC.

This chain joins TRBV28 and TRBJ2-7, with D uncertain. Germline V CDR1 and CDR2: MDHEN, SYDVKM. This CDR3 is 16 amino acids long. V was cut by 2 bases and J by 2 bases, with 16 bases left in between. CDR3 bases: TGTGCCAGCAGTTTACAAGTTGCCCATCGGACCTACGAGCAGTACTTC. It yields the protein CASSLQVAHRTYEQYF.

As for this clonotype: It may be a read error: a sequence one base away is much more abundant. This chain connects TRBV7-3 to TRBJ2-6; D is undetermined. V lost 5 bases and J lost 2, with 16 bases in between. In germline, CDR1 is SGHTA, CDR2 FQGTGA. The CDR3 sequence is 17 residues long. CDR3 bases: TGTGCCAGCAGCGAACAGAGTAGGATTGCTGGGGCCAACGTCCTGACTTTC. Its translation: CASSEQSRIAGANVLTF.

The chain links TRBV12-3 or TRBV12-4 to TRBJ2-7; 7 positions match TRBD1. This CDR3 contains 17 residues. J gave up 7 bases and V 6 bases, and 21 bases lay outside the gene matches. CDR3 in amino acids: CASRGTAPDSGYNEQYF. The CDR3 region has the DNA TGTGCCAGCAGGGGGACAGCCCCAGATTCGGGGTACAATGAGCAGTACTTC.

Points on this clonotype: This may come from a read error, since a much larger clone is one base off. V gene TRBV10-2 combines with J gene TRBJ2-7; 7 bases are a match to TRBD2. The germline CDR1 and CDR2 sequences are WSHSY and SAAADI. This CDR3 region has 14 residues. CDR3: CASGDWGRAHEQYF. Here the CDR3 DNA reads TGCGCCAGCGGTGACTGGGGGAGGGCCCACGAGCAGTACTTC.

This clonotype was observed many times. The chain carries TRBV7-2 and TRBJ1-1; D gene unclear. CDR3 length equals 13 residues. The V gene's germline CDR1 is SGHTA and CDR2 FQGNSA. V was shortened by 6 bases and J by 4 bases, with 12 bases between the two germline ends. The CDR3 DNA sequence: TGTGCCAGCAGTTGGACCCCGACCACTGAAGCTTTCTTT. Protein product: CASSWTPTTEAFF.

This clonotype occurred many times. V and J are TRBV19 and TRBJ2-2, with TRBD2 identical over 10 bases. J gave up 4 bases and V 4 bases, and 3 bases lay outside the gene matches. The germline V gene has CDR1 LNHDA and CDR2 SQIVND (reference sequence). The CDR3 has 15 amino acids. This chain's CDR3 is CASSTSGRVTGELFF. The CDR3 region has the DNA TGTGCCAGTAGTACTAGCGGGAGAGTCACCGGGGAGCTGTTTTTT.

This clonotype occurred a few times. The CDR3 spells CASSLPYRGAEKETQYF. CDR3 nucleotide sequence: TGCGCCAGCAGCTTACCATACCGTGGGGCTGAGAAAGAGACCCAGTACTTC. This chain joins TRBV5-1 and TRBJ2-5; perhaps TRBD1 as D (5 bases). Germline CDR1 and CDR2: SGHRS and YFSETQ. There are 17 residues in the CDR3. Trimming pared 2 bases from V and 3 bases from J, leaving 20 bases between.

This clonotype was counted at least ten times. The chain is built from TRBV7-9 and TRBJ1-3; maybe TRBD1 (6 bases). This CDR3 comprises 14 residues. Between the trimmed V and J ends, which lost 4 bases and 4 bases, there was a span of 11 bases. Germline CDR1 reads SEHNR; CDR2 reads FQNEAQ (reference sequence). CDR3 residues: CASSSDSLGNTIYF. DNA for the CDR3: TGTGCCAGCAGCTCGGACAGCTTGGGAAACACCATATATTTT.

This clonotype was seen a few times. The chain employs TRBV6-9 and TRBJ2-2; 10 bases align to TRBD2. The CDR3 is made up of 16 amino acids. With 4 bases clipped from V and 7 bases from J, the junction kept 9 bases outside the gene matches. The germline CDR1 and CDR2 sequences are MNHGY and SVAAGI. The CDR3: CASSFGLAGAVGELFF. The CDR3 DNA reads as TGTGCCAGCAGTTTTGGTCTAGCGGGAGCGGTCGGGGAGCTGTTTTTT.

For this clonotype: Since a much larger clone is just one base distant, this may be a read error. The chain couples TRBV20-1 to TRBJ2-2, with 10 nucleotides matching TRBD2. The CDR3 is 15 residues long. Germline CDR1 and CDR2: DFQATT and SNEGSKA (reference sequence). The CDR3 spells CSARVSGRNTGEPFF. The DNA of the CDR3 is TGCAGTGCTAGAGTTAGCGGGAGGAACACCGGGGAGCCGTTTTTT.

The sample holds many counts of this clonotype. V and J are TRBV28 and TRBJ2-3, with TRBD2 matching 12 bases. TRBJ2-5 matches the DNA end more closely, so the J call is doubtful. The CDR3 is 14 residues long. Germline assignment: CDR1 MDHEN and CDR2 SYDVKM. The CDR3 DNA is TGTGCCAGCAGTTTGGGTCTAGCGGGAGGGGCCCAGTACTTC. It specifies CASSLGLAGGAQYF.

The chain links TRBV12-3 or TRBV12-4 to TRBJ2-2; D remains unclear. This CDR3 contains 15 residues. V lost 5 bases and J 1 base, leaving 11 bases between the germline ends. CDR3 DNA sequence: TGTGCCAGCAGTCCCCCAGCGCAGAACACCGGGGAGCTGTTTTTT. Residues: CASSPPAQNTGELFF.

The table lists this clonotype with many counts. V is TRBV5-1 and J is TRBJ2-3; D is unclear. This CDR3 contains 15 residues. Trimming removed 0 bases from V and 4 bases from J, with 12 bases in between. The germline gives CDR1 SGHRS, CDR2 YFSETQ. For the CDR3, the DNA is TGCGCCAGCAGCTTGGCCCCGTCTGGCGCAGATACGCAGTATTTT. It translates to CASSLAPSGADTQYF.

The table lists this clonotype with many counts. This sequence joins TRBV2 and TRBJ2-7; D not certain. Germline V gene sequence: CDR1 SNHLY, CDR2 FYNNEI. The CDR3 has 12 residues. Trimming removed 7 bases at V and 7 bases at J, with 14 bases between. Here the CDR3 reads CASNGPAGEQYF. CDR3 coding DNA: TGTGCCAGCAACGGCCCCGCCGGGGAGCAGTACTTC.

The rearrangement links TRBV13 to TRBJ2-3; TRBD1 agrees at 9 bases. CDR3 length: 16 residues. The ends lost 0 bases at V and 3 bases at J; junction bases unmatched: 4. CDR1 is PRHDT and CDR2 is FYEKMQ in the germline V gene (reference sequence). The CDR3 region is CASSLGDRGGTDTQYF. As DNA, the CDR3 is TGTGCCAGCAGCTTAGGGGACAGGGGAGGAACAGATACGCAGTATTTT. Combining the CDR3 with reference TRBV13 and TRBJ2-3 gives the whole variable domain AAGVIQSPRHLIKEKRETATLKCYPIPRHDTVYWYQQGPGQDPQFLISFYEKMQSDKGSIPDRFSAQQFSDYHSELNMSSLELGDSALYFCASSLGDRGGTDTQYFGPGTRLTVL.

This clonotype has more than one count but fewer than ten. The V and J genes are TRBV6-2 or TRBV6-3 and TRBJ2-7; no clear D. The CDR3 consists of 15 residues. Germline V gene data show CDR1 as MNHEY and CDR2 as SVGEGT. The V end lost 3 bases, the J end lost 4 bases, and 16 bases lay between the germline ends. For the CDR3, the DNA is TGTGCCAGCAGTTATGAGAGTTCCGCGTGGTACGAGCAGTACTTC. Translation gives CASSYESSAWYEQYF.